This passage covers 20 T cell receptor beta chains from one sample sequenced in a study of T cell changes during pregnancy in multiple sclerosis. Profiled with immunoSEQ multiplex PCR; TCRdb holds only in-frame clones, not every one. The sample includes approximately 99,000 clones, over 85% of them seen just once. The sample consisted of peripheral blood, taken after pregnancy. Receptors were obtained from a female donor with multiple sclerosis, enrolled in a pregnancy study.

This clone was detected a few times. The DNA of the CDR3 is TGTGCCAGCAGCTTCAAACGGGGTACCGGGGAGCTGTTTTTT. It yields the protein CASSFKRGTGELFF. This sequence joins TRBV7-2 and TRBJ2-2; D possibly corresponds to TRBD2 (5 bases). Per germline, CDR1 SGHTA and CDR2 FQGNSA. The CDR3 sequence is 14 residues long. Trimming removed 3 bases from V and 5 bases from J, with 10 bases in between.

This clone has just a few counts. The CDR3 nucleotides are TGTGCCAGTAGTCTCCGGGACACCAATCAGCCCCAGCATTTT. The encoded protein is CASSLRDTNQPQHF. The chain uses TRBV19 and TRBJ1-5, with D tentatively TRBD1 (6 bases). Germline lookup yields CDR1 LNHDA and CDR2 SQIVND (reference sequence). The V end lost 5 bases, the J end lost 3 bases, and 11 bases lay between the germline ends. CDR3 size: 14 residues.

V is TRBV27 and J is TRBJ1-5; TRBD1 might be the D (5 bases). Germline assignment: CDR1 MNHEY and CDR2 SMNVEV (reference sequence). Trimming pared 1 base from V and 9 bases from J, leaving 10 bases between. This CDR3 is 13 amino acids long. In DNA form, the CDR3 reads TGTGCCAGCAGTTTATATACAGGTCGGCCCCAGCATTTT. Amino acids: CASSLYTGRPQHF.

The rearrangement joins TRBV10-3 to TRBJ2-7; 14 positions match TRBD2. From germline, CDR1 is ENHRY and CDR2 SYGVKD. The CDR3 loop spans 15 amino acids. V dropped 7 bases and J dropped 3; count of bases not matched to a gene: 5. The CDR3 loop reads CAIKGGLAGVYEQYF. CDR3 nucleotides: TGTGCCATCAAGGGGGGACTAGCGGGAGTCTACGAGCAGTACTTC.

CDR3 nucleotide sequence: TGTGCCAGTGTGGGACAGACCTACTACGAGCAGTACTTC. As protein: CASVGQTYYEQYF. The rearrangement joins TRBV19 to TRBJ2-7, with 7 bases fitting TRBD1. The CDR3 contains 13 residues. The junction had 7 bases not matched to a gene; V was cut back by 8 bases and J by 3 bases. Germline assignment: CDR1 LNHDA and CDR2 SQIVND (reference sequence). The full variable domain, its missing parts supplied by reference TRBV19 and TRBJ2-7, is DGGITQSPKYLFRKEGQNVTLSCEQNLNHDAMYWYRQDPGQGLRLIYYSQIVNDFQKGDIAEGYSVSREKKESFPLTVTSAQKNPTAFYLCASVGQTYYEQYFGPGTRLTVT.

This clone occurred many times. The gene calls are TRBV30 and TRBJ1-1, with 9 bases that match TRBD1. The CDR3 consists of 13 residues. CDR1 is GTSNPN and CDR2 is SVGIG in the germline V gene (reference sequence). Trimming at V came to 0 bases and at J to 7 bases, leaving 3 bases not matched to a gene. CDR3 DNA sequence: TGTGCCTGGAGTGTACAGGGGGCCGGTGAAGCTTTCTTT. Translating it yields CAWSVQGAGEAFF. Based on the CDR3 plus reference TRBV30 and TRBJ1-1, the full variable domain is SQTIHQWPATLVQPVGSPLSLECTVEGTSNPNLYWYRQAAGRGLQLLFYSVGIGQISSEVPQNLSASRPQDRQFILSSKKLLLSDSGFYLCAWSVQGAGEAFFGQGTRLTVV.

The chain is built from TRBV11-3 and TRBJ2-1; TRBD2 matches at 9 bases. The CDR3 contains 16 residues. Germline V lookup: CDR1 SGHNT, CDR2 YENEEA. The V segment lost 6 bases and the J segment 13 bases; nucleotides outside the gene matches: 19. The CDR3 bases are TGTGCCAGCAGTCCGAGGTTAACTAGCGGGCTAGAACACCAGTTCTTC. This encodes CASSPRLTSGLEHQFF.

This chain links TRBV4-1 with TRBJ2-4; 9 nucleotides agree with TRBD2. This CDR3 has 13 amino acids. With 3 bases clipped from V and 15 bases from J, the junction kept 9 bases outside the gene matches. Germline lookup yields CDR1 MGHRA and CDR2 YSYEKL. This CDR3 reads CASSHASGKGSYF. The CDR3 nucleotides are TGCGCCAGCAGCCACGCTAGCGGGAAGGGATCGTACTTC.

The V gene is TRBV11-2, the J gene TRBJ2-7, with 8 bases fitting TRBD1. Germline-derived CDR1 and CDR2 are SGHAT and FQNNGV. The CDR3 sequence is 14 residues long. Germline trimming cut 5 bases from V and 4 bases from J; bases unmatched to any gene: 7. In DNA form, the CDR3 reads TGTGCCAGCAGCCCAGACAGGGGAGGATACGAGCAGTACTTC. Its protein product is CASSPDRGGYEQYF.

The J gene is TRBJ1-2, the V gene TRBV30, with D perhaps TRBD1 (6 bases). V lost 0 bases to trimming and J lost 8 bases, with 13 bases between them. The length of the CDR3 is 13 residues. In germline, CDR1 is GTSNPN, CDR2 SVGIG (reference sequence). The CDR3 reads CAWSVSAGDGYTF. CDR3 bases: TGTGCCTGGAGTGTAAGCGCAGGGGACGGCTACACCTTC.

In this sample, this clone turned up a few times. The chain has TRBV12-5 and TRBJ2-3; 8 bases line up with TRBD1. Germline V gives CDR1 LGHNT, CDR2 FRNRAP. Trimming at V came to 2 bases and at J to 1 base, leaving 5 bases not matched to a gene. The CDR3 consists of 16 residues. CDR3 bases: TGTGCTAGTGGTTTGTATACGGGACAGGGCACAGATACGCAGTATTTT. Its translation: CASGLYTGQGTDTQYF.

The chain couples TRBV7-7 to TRBJ1-1; no firm D call. The V end lost 0 bases, the J end lost 1 base, and 3 bases lay between the germline ends. CDR3 length: 13 residues. Germline V gene data show CDR1 as SSHAT and CDR2 as FNYEAQ (reference sequence). The chain's CDR3 is CASSLAQNTEAFF. As DNA, the CDR3 is TGTGCCAGCAGCTTAGCACAGAACACTGAAGCTTTCTTT.

The rearrangement joins TRBV9 to TRBJ2-7; D not certain. The V end lost 6 bases, the J end lost 4 bases, and 8 bases lay between the germline ends. The V gene's germline CDR1 is SGDLS and CDR2 YYNGEE. The CDR3 loop spans 11 amino acids. The CDR3 DNA reads TGTGCCAGCACCAGAGGTTACGAGCAGTACTTC. Protein product: CASTRGYEQYF.

This clone was seen a single time. The gene calls are TRBV30 and TRBJ2-3; 8 nucleotides agree with TRBD2. Germline values: CDR1 GTSNPN, CDR2 SVGIG (reference sequence). The CDR3 consists of 17 residues. V shed 1 base and J 1 base; nucleotides not matched to a gene: 10. This CDR3 reads CAWSAGLESRGTDTQYF. Here the CDR3 DNA reads TGTGCCTGGAGTGCGGGACTAGAGTCTCGGGGCACAGATACGCAGTATTTT.

V is TRBV7-3 and J is TRBJ1-1, with 8 bases fitting TRBD1. Trimming at V came to 2 bases and at J to 4 bases, leaving 0 bases not matched to a gene. The length of the CDR3 is 13 residues. In germline, CDR1 is SGHTA, CDR2 FQGTGA. The CDR3 DNA sequence: TGTGCCAGCAGCTTACAGGGGGCCACTGAAGCTTTCTTT. Translation gives CASSLQGATEAFF.

The genes are TRBV13 and TRBJ2-5; 9 bases align to TRBD1. CDR3 size: 18 residues. Per germline, CDR1 PRHDT and CDR2 FYEKMQ (reference sequence). Trimming cost V 3 bases and J 2 bases; bases outside gene matches: 13. The CDR3 loop is CASSLILTGGEGQETQYF. DNA for the CDR3: TGTGCCAGCAGCTTGATACTCACAGGGGGCGAGGGGCAAGAGACCCAGTACTTC.

V usage is TRBV28 and J usage is TRBJ2-1, with D tentatively TRBD2 (5 bases). Germline assignment: CDR1 MDHEN and CDR2 SYDVKM. V shed 3 bases and J shed 4 bases, with 7 bases lying between them. The CDR3 is made up of 13 amino acids. As DNA, the CDR3 is TGTGCCAGCAGTTTCGAGGGATACAATGAGCAGTTCTTC. Protein sequence: CASSFEGYNEQFF.

The chain combines TRBV15 with TRBJ1-5, with D possibly matching TRBD1 (5 bases). The V gene lost 8 bases and the J gene lost 1 base, with 12 bases spanning the gap. Per germline, CDR1 LNHNV and CDR2 YYDKDF (reference sequence). CDR3 length: 14 amino acids. The CDR3 DNA is TGTGCCACCTGGGACTCCAGAAGCAATCAGCCCCAGCATTTT. Protein product: CATWDSRSNQPQHF.

This chain connects TRBV7-9 to TRBJ2-6, with a possible D match to TRBD2 (5 bases). The V gene lost 5 bases and the J gene lost 4 bases, with 15 bases spanning the gap. Germline CDR1 SEHNR, CDR2 FQNEAQ (reference sequence). The CDR3 runs 16 residues. The DNA for the CDR3 is TGTGCCAGCAGCCCCGGAGTACTAGGAGGGGCCAACGTCCTGACTTTC. Translated: CASSPGVLGGANVLTF.

The CDR3, as DNA: TGTGCCAGCAGTGAATCCAGGGCGGCCAATGAGCAGTTCTTC. This codes for CASSESRAANEQFF. The rearrangement uses TRBV25-1 and TRBJ2-1; D might be TRBD1 (5 bases). Germline V gene data show CDR1 as MGHDK and CDR2 as SYGVNS. Deletions cut 1 base from V and 6 bases from J, with 10 bases between. The CDR3 is 14 residues long.